A selection of T cell receptor beta chains follows, all from one sample in a study of blood T cell repertoires in COVID-19. Some clones are missing from TCRdb's copy, which holds only in-frame ones; the method was immunoSEQ multiplex PCR. The table includes hundreds of thousands of clones, approximately 85% detected once. The sample taken for sequencing was peripheral blood. These receptors were obtained from a human donor in a cohort sampled during active COVID-19. CDR3s include the opening cysteine and the closing phenylalanine or tryptophan.

j_call	v_call	cdr3_aa
TRBJ1-2	TRBV6-5	CASSIDRGYGYTF
TRBJ2-7	TRBV10-2	CASSEPTSGTRNYEQYF
TRBJ1-1	TRBV27	CATGGGAAEAFF
TRBJ1-5	TRBV2	CATAGTSNNQPQHF
TRBJ2-2	TRBV28	CASSSQGTGELFF
TRBJ1-2	TRBV28	CASRDRENYGYTF
TRBJ2-1	TRBV4-3	CASSLNPGLAGGAEQFF
TRBJ1-2	TRBV27	CASRGTGLLFYGYTF
TRBJ2-7	TRBV27	CASSFIASGSLGSYEQYF
TRBJ1-1	TRBV5-4	CASSVSRGGSVEAFF
TRBJ2-7	TRBV14	CASSVRDRHSSYEQYF
TRBJ1-5	TRBV19	CASKGTDNNQPQHF
TRBJ1-1	TRBV28	CASSLDRSHMNTEAFF
TRBJ1-1	TRBV19	CASNNIDAMNTEAFF